What follows are 8 T cell receptor beta chains derived from one specimen sequenced in a study of T cells in Graves' hyperthyroidism and ophthalmopathy. RNA transcripts provided the source from which TCR beta CDR3 regions were amplified. Initially, a first-round RT-PCR of the TCR CDR3 employed the HTBI primer set. TCRdb processed the multiplex PCR reads anew with MiXCR; each CDR3 protein has one entry. The sample lists some 500,000 distinct CDR3 sequences, roughly an eighth occurring once. Sequencing was done on a sample of blood. The receptors were sampled from a woman in her late teens or twenties with Graves' hyperthyroidism.

The chain employs TRBV24-1 and TRBJ1-2; D remains ambiguous. CDR1 is KGHDR and CDR2 is SFDVKD in the germline V gene. The CDR3 is made up of 15 amino acids. The V end lost 3 bases, the J end lost 5 bases, and 15 bases lay between the germline ends. The DNA of the CDR3 is TGTGCCACCAGTGATCCCAGGCGACCTGATTATGGCTACACCTTC. Its protein is CATSDPRRPDYGYTF.

This clonotype was seen at least ten times. The chain couples TRBV3-1 to TRBJ2-1; no firm D call. Deletions cut 7 bases from V and 5 bases from J, with 6 bases between. Looked up from germline, CDR1 is LGHDT and CDR2 is YNNKEL (reference sequence). The CDR3 sequence is 11 residues long. CDR3 DNA sequence: TGTGCCAGCACCACCGACAATGAGCAGTTCTTC. This encodes CASTTDNEQFF.

The table lists this clonotype with many counts. This chain joins TRBV12-3 or TRBV12-4 and TRBJ2-7, with TRBD1 identical over 7 bases. CDR3 length equals 16 residues. J gave up 4 bases and V 4 bases, and 13 bases lay outside the gene matches. The CDR3 DNA reads TGTGCCAGCAGTTATGGAGTCCGGACAGGCGATTACGAGCAGTACTTC. Translated: CASSYGVRTGDYEQYF.

The J gene is TRBJ2-7, the V gene TRBV7-2, with D possibly being TRBD2 (6 bases). This CDR3 has 15 amino acids. Germline V gene data show CDR1 as SGHTA and CDR2 as FQGNSA. Trimming took 5 bases from V and 7 from J, leaving 21 bases between them. For the CDR3, the DNA is TGTGCCAGCAGCCTCGTCGGAGGGGCACGAGATGAGCAGTACGTC. Its protein product is CASSLVGGARDEQYV.

The chain is built from TRBV20-1 and TRBJ1-6; possibly TRBD1 for D (5 bases). The CDR3 is made up of 11 amino acids. V was cut by 6 bases and J by 14 bases, with 14 bases left in between. The germline gives CDR1 DFQATT, CDR2 SNEGSKA (reference sequence). Here the CDR3 DNA reads TGCAGTGCCCCCGGGGCTGGCGCCCTCCACTTT. Its protein is CSAPGAGALHF.

At least ten counts were recorded for this clonotype. The chain links TRBV20-1 to TRBJ2-3; 7 bases line up with TRBD1. The ends lost 3 bases at V and 4 bases at J; junction bases unmatched: 13. The CDR3 loop spans 16 amino acids. Germline V gives CDR1 DFQATT, CDR2 SNEGSKA (reference sequence). CDR3 bases: TGCAGTGCTAGCAGGGGGTGGTATGGCGCGTCAGATACGCAGTATTTT. It encodes CSASRGWYGASDTQYF.

The rearrangement joins TRBV3-1 to TRBJ2-7; the match to TRBD1 covers 7 bases. Looked up from germline, CDR1 is LGHDT and CDR2 is YNNKEL (reference sequence). The V segment lost 0 bases and the J segment 1 base; nucleotides outside the gene matches: 3. The CDR3 loop spans 15 amino acids. The CDR3 loop reads CASSQDGTASYEQYV. DNA for the CDR3: TGTGCCAGCAGCCAAGATGGGACAGCATCCTACGAGCAGTACGTC.

Ten or more counts support this clonotype. The DNA of the CDR3 is TGTGCCAGCAGCTTCTCCGGGGGCCTCCCCTCTGGGGCCAACGTCCTGACTTTC. Amino acids: CASSFSGGLPSGANVLTF. The chain combines TRBV5-5 with TRBJ2-6; tentatively, D is TRBD1 or TRBD2 (6 bases each). The V gene's germline CDR1 is SGHKS and CDR2 YYEKEE (reference sequence). The V end lost 2 bases, the J end lost 0 bases, and 15 bases lay between the germline ends. This CDR3 contains 18 residues.